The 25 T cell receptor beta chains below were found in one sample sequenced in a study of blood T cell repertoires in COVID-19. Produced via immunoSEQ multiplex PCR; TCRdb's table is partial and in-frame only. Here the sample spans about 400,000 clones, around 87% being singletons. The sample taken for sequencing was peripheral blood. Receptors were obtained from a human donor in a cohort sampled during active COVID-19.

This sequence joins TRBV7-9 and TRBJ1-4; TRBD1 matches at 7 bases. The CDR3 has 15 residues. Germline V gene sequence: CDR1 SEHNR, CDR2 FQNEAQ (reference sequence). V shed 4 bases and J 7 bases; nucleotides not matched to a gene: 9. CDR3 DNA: TGTGCCAGCAGCTCCGACAGGGACATTGGTGAAAAACTGTTTTTT. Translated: CASSSDRDIGEKLFF.

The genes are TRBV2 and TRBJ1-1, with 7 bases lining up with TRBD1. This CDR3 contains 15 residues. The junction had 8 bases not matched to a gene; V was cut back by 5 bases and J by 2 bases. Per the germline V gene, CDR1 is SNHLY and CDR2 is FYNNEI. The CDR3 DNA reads TGTGCCAGCAGTTTCCAACAGGGGATAAACACTGAAGCTTTCTTT. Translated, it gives CASSFQQGINTEAFF.

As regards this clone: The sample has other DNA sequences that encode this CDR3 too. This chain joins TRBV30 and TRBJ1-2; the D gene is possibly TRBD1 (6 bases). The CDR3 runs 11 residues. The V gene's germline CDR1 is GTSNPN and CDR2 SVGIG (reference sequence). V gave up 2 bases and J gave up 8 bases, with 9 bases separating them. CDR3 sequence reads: CAWSPGGGYTF. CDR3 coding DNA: TGTGCCTGGAGTCCTGGGGGCGGCTACACCTTC.

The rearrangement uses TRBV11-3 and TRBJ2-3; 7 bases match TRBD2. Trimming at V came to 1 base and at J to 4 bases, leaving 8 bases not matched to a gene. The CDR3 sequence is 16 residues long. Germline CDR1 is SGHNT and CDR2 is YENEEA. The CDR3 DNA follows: TGTGCCAGCAGCTTAGGGGCTAGCGGTGCCGCAGATACGCAGTATTTT. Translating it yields CASSLGASGAADTQYF.

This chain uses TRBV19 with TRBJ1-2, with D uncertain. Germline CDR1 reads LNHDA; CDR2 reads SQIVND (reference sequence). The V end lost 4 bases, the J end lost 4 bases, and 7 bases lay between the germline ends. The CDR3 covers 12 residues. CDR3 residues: CASSKRLYGYTF. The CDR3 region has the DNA TGTGCCAGTAGTAAGAGGCTCTATGGCTACACCTTC.

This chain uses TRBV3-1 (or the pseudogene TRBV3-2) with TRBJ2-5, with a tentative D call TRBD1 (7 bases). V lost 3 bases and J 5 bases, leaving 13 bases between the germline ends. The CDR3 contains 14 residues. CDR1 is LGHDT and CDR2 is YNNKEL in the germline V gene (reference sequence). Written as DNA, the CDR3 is TGTGCCAGCAGCCAGGACAGGAGGGGGGAGACCCAGTACTTC. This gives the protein CASSQDRRGETQYF.

The DNA for the CDR3 is TGTGCCAGCAGCTCCCGGACTAGCGGGCTTGACCGCCACAATGAGCAGTTCTTC. Protein product: CASSSRTSGLDRHNEQFF. The genes are TRBV4-2 and TRBJ2-1; TRBD2 aligns across 11 bases. Germline V lookup: CDR1 LGHNA, CDR2 YNFKEQ. Trimming removed 5 bases from V and 5 bases from J; junction bases left unmatched: 14. CDR3 size: 18 residues.

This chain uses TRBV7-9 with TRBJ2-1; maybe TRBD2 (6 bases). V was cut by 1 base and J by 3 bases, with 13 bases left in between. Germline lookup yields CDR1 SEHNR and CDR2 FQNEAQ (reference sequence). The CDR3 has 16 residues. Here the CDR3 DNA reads TGTGCCAGCAGCTTAGGGATGACTAGAGACTACAATGAGCAGTTCTTC. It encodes CASSLGMTRDYNEQFF.

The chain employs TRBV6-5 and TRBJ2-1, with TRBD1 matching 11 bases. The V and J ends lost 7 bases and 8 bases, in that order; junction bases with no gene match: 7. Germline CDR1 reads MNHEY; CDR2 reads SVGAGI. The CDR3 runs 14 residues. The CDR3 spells CASTWTGGSDEQFF. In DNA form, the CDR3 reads TGTGCCAGCACCTGGACAGGGGGCTCGGATGAGCAGTTCTTC.

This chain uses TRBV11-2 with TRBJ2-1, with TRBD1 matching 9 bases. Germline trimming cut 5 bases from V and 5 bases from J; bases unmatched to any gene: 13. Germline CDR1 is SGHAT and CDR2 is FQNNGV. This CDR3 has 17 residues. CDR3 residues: CASSPFRMGQGNNEQFF. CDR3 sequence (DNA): TGTGCCAGCAGCCCGTTCAGAATGGGACAGGGAAACAATGAGCAGTTCTTC.

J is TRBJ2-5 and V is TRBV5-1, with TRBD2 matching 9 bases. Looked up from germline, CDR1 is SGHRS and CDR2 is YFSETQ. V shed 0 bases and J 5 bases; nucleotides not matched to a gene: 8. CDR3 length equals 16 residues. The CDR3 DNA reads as TGCGCCAGCAGCTTGGTCGGCGGGGGGGCGGACGAGACCCAGTACTTC. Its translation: CASSLVGGGADETQYF. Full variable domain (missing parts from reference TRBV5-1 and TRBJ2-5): KAGVTQTPRYLIKTRGQQVTLSCSPISGHRSVSWYQQTPGQGLQFLFEYFSETQRNKGNFPGRFSGRQFSNSRSEMNVSTLELGDSALYLCASSLVGGGADETQYFGPGTRLLVL.

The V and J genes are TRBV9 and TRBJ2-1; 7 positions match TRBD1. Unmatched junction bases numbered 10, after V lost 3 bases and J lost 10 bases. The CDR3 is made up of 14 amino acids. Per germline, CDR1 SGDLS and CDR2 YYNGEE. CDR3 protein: CASSGDSQAGEQFF. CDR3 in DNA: TGTGCCAGCAGCGGGGACAGTCAAGCAGGGGAGCAGTTCTTC.

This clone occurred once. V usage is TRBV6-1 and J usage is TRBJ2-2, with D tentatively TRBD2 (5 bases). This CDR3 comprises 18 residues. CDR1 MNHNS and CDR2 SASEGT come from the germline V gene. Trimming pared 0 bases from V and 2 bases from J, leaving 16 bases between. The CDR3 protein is CASSEAPGLPGNTGELFF. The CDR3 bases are TGTGCCAGCAGTGAAGCTCCGGGCCTTCCGGGAAACACCGGGGAGCTGTTTTTT.

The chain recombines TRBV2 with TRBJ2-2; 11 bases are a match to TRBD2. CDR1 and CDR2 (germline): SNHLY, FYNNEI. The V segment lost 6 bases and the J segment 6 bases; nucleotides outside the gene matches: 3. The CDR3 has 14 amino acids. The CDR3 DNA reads TGTGCCAGCAGAATAGCGGGGGGGCCCGGGGAGCTGTTTTTT. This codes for CASRIAGGPGELFF.

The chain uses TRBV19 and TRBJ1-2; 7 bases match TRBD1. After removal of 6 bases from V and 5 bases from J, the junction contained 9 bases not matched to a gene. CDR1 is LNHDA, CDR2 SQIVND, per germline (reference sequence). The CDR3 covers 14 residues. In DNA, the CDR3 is TGTGCCAGTAGCCCGGGACAGCTTGCTTATGGCTACACCTTC. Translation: CASSPGQLAYGYTF. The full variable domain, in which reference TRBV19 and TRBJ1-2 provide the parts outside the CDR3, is DGGITQSPKYLFRKEGQNVTLSCEQNLNHDAMYWYRQDPGQGLRLIYYSQIVNDFQKGDIAEGYSVSREKKESFPLTVTSAQKNPTAFYLCASSPGQLAYGYTFGSGTRLTVV.

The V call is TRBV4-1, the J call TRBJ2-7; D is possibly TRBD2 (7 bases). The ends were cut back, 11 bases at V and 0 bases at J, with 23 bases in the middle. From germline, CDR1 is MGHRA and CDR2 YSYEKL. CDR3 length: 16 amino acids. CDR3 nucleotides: TGCGCCCCCAGCCGACAGGCGGGGGAAACCTCCTACGAGCAGTACTTC. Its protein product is CAPSRQAGETSYEQYF.

The CDR3 DNA follows: TGTGCCAGCTCATCTGCCAATCGGACTAGCGGCACCGGGGAGCTGTTTTTT. Residues: CASSSANRTSGTGELFF. The chain links TRBV18 to TRBJ2-2; 10 bases align to TRBD2. V shed 5 bases and J 4 bases; nucleotides not matched to a gene: 10. Per the germline V gene, CDR1 is KGHSH and CDR2 is LQKENI. The CDR3 consists of 17 residues.

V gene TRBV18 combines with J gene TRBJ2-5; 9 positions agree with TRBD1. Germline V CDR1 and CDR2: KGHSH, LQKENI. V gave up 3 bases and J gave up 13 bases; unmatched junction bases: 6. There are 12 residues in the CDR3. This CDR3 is CASSPGQGPVYF. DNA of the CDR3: TGTGCCAGCTCACCGGGACAGGGACCTGTGTACTTC.

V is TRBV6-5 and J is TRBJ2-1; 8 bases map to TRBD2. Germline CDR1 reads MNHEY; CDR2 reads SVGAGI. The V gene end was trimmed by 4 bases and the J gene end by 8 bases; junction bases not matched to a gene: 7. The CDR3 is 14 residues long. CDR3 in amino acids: CASSSLAGKDEQFF. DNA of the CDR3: TGTGCCAGCAGTTCCCTAGCGGGTAAGGATGAGCAGTTCTTC.

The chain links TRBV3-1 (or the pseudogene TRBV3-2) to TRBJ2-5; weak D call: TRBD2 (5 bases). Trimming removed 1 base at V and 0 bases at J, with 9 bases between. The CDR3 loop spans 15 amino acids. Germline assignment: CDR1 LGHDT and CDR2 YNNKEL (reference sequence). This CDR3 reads CASSQGPGNQETQYF. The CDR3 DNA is TGTGCCAGCAGCCAAGGACCGGGGAACCAAGAGACCCAGTACTTC.

CDR3: CASSFGLAGLSYEQYF. CDR3 nucleotide sequence: TGCGCCAGCAGCTTCGGGCTAGCGGGGCTATCCTACGAGCAGTACTTC. The chain recombines TRBV5-1 with TRBJ2-7; 9 nucleotides agree with TRBD2. The V gene's germline CDR1 is SGHRS and CDR2 YFSETQ. This CDR3 has 16 amino acids. The V gene end was trimmed by 2 bases and the J gene end by 1 base; junction bases not matched to a gene: 7.

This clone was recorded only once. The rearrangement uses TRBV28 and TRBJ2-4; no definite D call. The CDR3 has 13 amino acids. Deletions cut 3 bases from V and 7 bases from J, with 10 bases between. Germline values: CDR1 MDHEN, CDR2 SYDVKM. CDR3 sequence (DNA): TGTGCCAGCAGTTTTACCGCCACTAACATTCAGTACTTC. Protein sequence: CASSFTATNIQYF.

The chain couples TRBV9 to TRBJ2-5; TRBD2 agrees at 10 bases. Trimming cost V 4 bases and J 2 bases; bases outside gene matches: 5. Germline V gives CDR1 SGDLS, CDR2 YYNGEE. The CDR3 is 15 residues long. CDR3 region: CASSFSGGNQETQYF. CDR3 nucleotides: TGTGCCAGCAGCTTTAGCGGGGGGAATCAAGAGACCCAGTACTTC.

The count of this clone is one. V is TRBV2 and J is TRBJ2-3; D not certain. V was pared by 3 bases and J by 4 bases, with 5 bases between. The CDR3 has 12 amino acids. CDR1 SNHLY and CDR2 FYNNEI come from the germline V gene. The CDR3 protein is CASSDFPDTQYF. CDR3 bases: TGTGCCAGCAGTGACTTCCCAGATACGCAGTATTTT.

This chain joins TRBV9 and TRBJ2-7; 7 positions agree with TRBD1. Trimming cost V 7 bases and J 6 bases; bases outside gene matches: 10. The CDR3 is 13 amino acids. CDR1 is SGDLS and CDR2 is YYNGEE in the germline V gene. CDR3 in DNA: TGTGCCAGCGGATCCGGGACAGAAGGCGAGCAGTACTTC. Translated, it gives CASGSGTEGEQYF. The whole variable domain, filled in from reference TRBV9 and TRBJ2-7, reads DSGVTQTPKHLITATGQRVTLRCSPRSGDLSVYWYQQSLDQGLQFLIQYYNGEERAKGNILERFSAQQFPDLHSELNLSSLELGDSALYFCASGSGTEGEQYFGPGTRLTVT.